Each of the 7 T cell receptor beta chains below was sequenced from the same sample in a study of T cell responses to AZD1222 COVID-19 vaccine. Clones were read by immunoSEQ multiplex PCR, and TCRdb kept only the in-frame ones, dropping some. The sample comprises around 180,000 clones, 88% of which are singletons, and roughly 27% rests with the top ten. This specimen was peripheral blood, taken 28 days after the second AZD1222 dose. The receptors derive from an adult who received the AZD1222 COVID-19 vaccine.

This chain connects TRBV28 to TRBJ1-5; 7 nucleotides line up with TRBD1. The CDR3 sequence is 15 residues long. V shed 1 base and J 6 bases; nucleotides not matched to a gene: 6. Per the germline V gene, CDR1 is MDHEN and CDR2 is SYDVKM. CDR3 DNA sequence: TGTGCCAGCAGTTTATCCGGGCAGGGGGTTCAGCCCCAGCATTTT. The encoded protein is CASSLSGQGVQPQHF.

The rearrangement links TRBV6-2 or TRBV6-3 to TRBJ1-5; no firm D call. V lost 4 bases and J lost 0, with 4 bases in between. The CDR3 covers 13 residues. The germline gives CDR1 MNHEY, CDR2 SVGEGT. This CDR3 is CASSFDSNQPQHF. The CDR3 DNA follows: TGTGCCAGCAGTTTTGATAGCAATCAGCCCCAGCATTTT.

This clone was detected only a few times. This CDR3 is CASSSGGGYEQYF. As DNA, the CDR3 is TGTGCCAGCAGCTCCGGGGGGGGCTACGAGCAGTACTTC. The chain has TRBV28 and TRBJ2-7; the match to TRBD2 covers 8 bases. Germline trimming cut 6 bases from V and 3 bases from J; bases unmatched to any gene: 4. CDR3 length: 13 amino acids. The germline gives CDR1 MDHEN, CDR2 SYDVKM.

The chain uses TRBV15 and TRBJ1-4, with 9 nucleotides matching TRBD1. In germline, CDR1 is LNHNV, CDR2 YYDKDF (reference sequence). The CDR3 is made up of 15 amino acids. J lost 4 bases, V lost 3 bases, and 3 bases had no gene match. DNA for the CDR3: TGTGCCACCAGCAGTGACAGGGGGATTAATGAAAAACTGTTTTTT. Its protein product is CATSSDRGINEKLFF.

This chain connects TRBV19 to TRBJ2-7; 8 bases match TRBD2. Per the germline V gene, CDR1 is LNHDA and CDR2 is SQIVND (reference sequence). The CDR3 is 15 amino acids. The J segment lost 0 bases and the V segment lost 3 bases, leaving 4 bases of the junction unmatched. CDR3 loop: CASSIVGTSSYEQYF. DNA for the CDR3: TGTGCCAGTAGTATCGTCGGGACTAGCTCCTACGAGCAGTACTTC.

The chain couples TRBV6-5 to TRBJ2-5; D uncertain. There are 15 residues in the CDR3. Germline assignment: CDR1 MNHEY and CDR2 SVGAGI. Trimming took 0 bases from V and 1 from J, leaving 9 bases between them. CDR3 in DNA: TGTGCCAGCAGTTACTCGCCGGGCCTCCAAGAGACCCAGTACTTC. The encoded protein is CASSYSPGLQETQYF.

In DNA, the CDR3 is TGTGCCAGCAGCTTGGCCCCGGGGACTAGCGGGGGCGAGCAGTACTTC. This translates into CASSLAPGTSGGEQYF. The chain combines TRBV5-4 with TRBJ2-7; 14 nucleotides agree with TRBD2. Trimming removed 0 bases from V and 6 bases from J; junction bases left unmatched: 5. The CDR3 spans 16 residues. Germline CDR1 reads SGHNT; CDR2 reads YYREEE (reference sequence).